Presented here are 30 T cell receptor beta chains from one specimen sequenced in a study of T cells expressing NK-cell markers (dated by TCRdb to 2020 to 2022). Libraries came from 5' RACE. Sequenced using an Illumina HiSeq 2000. TCRdb reprocessed the reads, so every CDR3 protein sequence counts as one entry and DNA is not shown. The sample has around 380,000 distinct CDR3 sequences on record. The leading ten clones occupy around 10% of the sample. Sequencing used blood T cells: a sorted CD56 or NKG2C T cell subset, CD4+ or CD8+ T cells, or bulk PBMC T cells (not recorded which). These receptors were collected from a woman aged 45-59 years in good health. Donor details come from another sample of the same person, matched by shared clones.

The chain carries TRBV7-2 and TRBJ2-2; lacking DNA, the TRBD2 call made by TCRdb goes unchecked. In germline, CDR1 is SGHTA, CDR2 FQGNSA. The CDR3 spans 16 residues. CDR3 protein: CASSIAGGPSTGELFF.

CDR3 region: CASSPRLRTGIHYGYTF. The V gene is TRBV3-1, the J gene TRBJ1-2; the D call of TRBD1 rests on TCRdb alone, since no DNA is present to check it. Germline V gives CDR1 LGHDT, CDR2 YNNKEL (reference sequence). This CDR3 comprises 17 residues.

The genes are TRBV9 and TRBJ2-1; TCRdb calls TRBD2, which cannot be checked without DNA. The CDR3 has 15 amino acids. Per germline, CDR1 SGDLS and CDR2 YYNGEE. CDR3 region: CASSPHSGSVNEQFF.

CDR3 in amino acids: CASGPSEGGNYNEQFF. The chain joins TRBV12-5 to TRBJ2-1; TCRdb's D call, TRBD2, is unchecked because there is no DNA. The CDR3 extends over 16 amino acids. Germline CDR1 is LGHNT and CDR2 is FRNRAP.

J is TRBJ2-7 and V is TRBV3-1; TCRdb picks TRBD2, but there is no DNA to check that call. Germline assignment: CDR1 LGHDT and CDR2 YNNKEL (reference sequence). The CDR3 is 14 residues long. The CDR3 here is CASSPGPPSYEQYF.

The J gene is TRBJ2-1, the V gene TRBV20-1; TCRdb designates TRBD1, a call that cannot be tested without DNA. The length of the CDR3 is 16 residues. CDR1 is DFQATT, CDR2 SNEGSKA, per germline (reference sequence). This CDR3 reads CSASTGTESSYNEQFF.

The chain has TRBV7-2 and TRBJ1-2; TCRdb indicates TRBD1, and absent DNA this call remains unverified. Germline values: CDR1 SGHTA, CDR2 FQGNSA. The length of the CDR3 is 14 residues. The CDR3 loop is CASRYSTGGYGYTF.

This chain links TRBV7-9 with TRBJ2-7; TCRdb outputs TRBD1, but without DNA this stays unchecked. There are 14 residues in the CDR3. Per germline, CDR1 SEHNR and CDR2 FQNEAQ (reference sequence). The CDR3 protein is CASSLVWTSYEQYF.

V is TRBV7-3 and J is TRBJ2-2; the TCRdb D gene call, TRBD1, has no DNA to confirm it. The CDR3 covers 13 residues. Germline CDR1 reads SGHTA; CDR2 reads FQGTGA. The CDR3 loop is CASSSRDAGELFF.

The chain employs TRBV9 and TRBJ2-3; TCRdb designates TRBD1, a call that cannot be tested without DNA. The V gene's germline CDR1 is SGDLS and CDR2 YYNGEE. CDR3 length equals 16 residues. CDR3 protein: CASSVVSGGVTDTQYF. Full variable domain (missing parts from reference TRBV9 and TRBJ2-3): DSGVTQTPKHLITATGQRVTLRCSPRSGDLSVYWYQQSLDQGLQFLIQYYNGEERAKGNILERFSAQQFPDLHSELNLSSLELGDSALYFCASSVVSGGVTDTQYFGPGTRLTVL.

The rearrangement links TRBV19 to TRBJ1-4; the D gene TCRdb calls, TRBD1, cannot be checked with no DNA. Looked up from germline, CDR1 is LNHDA and CDR2 is SQIVND (reference sequence). The CDR3 length is 14 residues. CDR3: CASSRPGKWEKLFF.

This CDR3 is CASSWKGETQYF. This chain links TRBV5-5 with TRBJ2-5. The CDR3 totals 12 residues. Germline lookup yields CDR1 SGHKS and CDR2 YYEKEE (reference sequence).

The V gene is TRBV11-3, the J gene TRBJ1-5. Looked up from germline, CDR1 is SGHNT and CDR2 is YENEEA. The CDR3 is 13 amino acids. The CDR3 spells CASSLVRGSAQHF.

The rearrangement uses TRBV20-1 and TRBJ2-4; TCRdb's D call of TRBD2 is untestable without DNA. The CDR3 runs to 14 residues. CDR1 DFQATT and CDR2 SNEGSKA come from the germline V gene (reference sequence). The CDR3 region is CSARGRAPKNIQYF.

The chain uses TRBV18 and TRBJ2-7. The CDR3 loop spans 16 amino acids. Germline V gives CDR1 KGHSH, CDR2 LQKENI. CDR3 loop: CASSTPLGTSSYEQYF.

V is TRBV10-1 and J is TRBJ2-2; the D gene TCRdb calls, TRBD1, cannot be checked with no DNA. This CDR3 has 13 residues. Per the germline V gene, CDR1 is WNHNN and CDR2 is SYGVQD (reference sequence). CDR3 residues: CATGQGNTGELFF.

This chain uses TRBV20-1 with TRBJ2-1; TCRdb lists TRBD2, though no DNA is available to test this call. This CDR3 spans 15 amino acids. The germline V gene has CDR1 DFQATT and CDR2 SNEGSKA (reference sequence). The CDR3 here is CSAQSPGLTYNEQFF.

The chain links TRBV20-1 to TRBJ2-1; absent DNA, TCRdb's TRBD2 call cannot be checked. CDR3 length equals 12 residues. Germline assignment: CDR1 DFQATT and CDR2 SNEGSKA (reference sequence). This CDR3 reads CSAGLAYNEQFF.

This rearrangement joins TRBV7-2 to TRBJ2-3; there is no DNA to check the TCRdb D call of TRBD2. CDR1 is SGHTA and CDR2 is FQGNSA in the germline V gene. The CDR3 runs to 18 residues. CDR3 residues: CASSLGVTSTHKADTQYF.

The rearrangement uses TRBV11-3 and TRBJ2-3; TCRdb gives TRBD2 as the D gene, but with no DNA this cannot be confirmed. The germline gives CDR1 SGHNT, CDR2 YENEEA. This CDR3 spans 15 amino acids. CDR3 region: CASSPRAGETDTQYF.

The chain links TRBV7-9 to TRBJ2-1; TCRdb names TRBD2, which stays unverified in the absence of DNA. Germline lookup yields CDR1 SEHNR and CDR2 FQNEAQ (reference sequence). The CDR3 is 18 amino acids. The CDR3 sequence: CASSFGRASGTSADEQFF.

The V call is TRBV15, the J call TRBJ1-5; the D call from TCRdb, TRBD1, cannot be confirmed without DNA. Germline assignment: CDR1 LNHNV and CDR2 YYDKDF (reference sequence). This CDR3 spans 14 amino acids. CDR3 amino acids: CATSSGGRDQPQHF.

The rearrangement links TRBV4-2 to TRBJ1-2; TCRdb outputs TRBD1, but without DNA this stays unchecked. The germline CDR1 and CDR2 sequences are LGHNA and YNFKEQ. The CDR3 spans 14 residues. CDR3 protein: CASSQEWDSYGYTF.

V and J are TRBV10-2 and TRBJ2-1; TCRdb names TRBD2, which stays unverified in the absence of DNA. Germline V lookup: CDR1 WSHSY, CDR2 SAAADI. This CDR3 region has 15 residues. The CDR3 sequence: CASTPLAGDYNEQFF.

The rearrangement uses TRBV12-3 or TRBV12-4 and TRBJ2-1; TCRdb gives TRBD2 as the D gene, but with no DNA this cannot be confirmed. The CDR3 length is 21 residues. The CDR3 sequence: CASFRTVKTSGPERAYNEQFF.

The rearrangement uses TRBV7-9 and TRBJ1-1. The CDR3 runs 16 residues. Per the germline V gene, CDR1 is SEHNR and CDR2 is FQNEAQ (reference sequence). This CDR3 is CASSSTLGLTNTEAFF.

The V gene is TRBV7-8, the J gene TRBJ2-2; absent DNA, TCRdb's TRBD2 call cannot be checked. The length of the CDR3 is 15 residues. The V gene's germline CDR1 is SGHVS and CDR2 FQNEAQ. The chain's CDR3 is CASRTLAGTTGELFF.

This chain uses TRBV20-1 with TRBJ2-5; there is no DNA to check the TCRdb D call of TRBD2. The germline gives CDR1 DFQATT, CDR2 SNEGSKA (reference sequence). The CDR3 consists of 14 residues. CDR3 sequence: CSASTSGTQETQYF.

This chain links TRBV10-3 with TRBJ1-1; the D gene TCRdb calls, TRBD1, cannot be checked with no DNA. There are 15 residues in the CDR3. Germline V gives CDR1 ENHRY, CDR2 SYGVKD. The chain's CDR3 is CAISRPNTVLTEAFF.

The rearrangement joins TRBV28 to TRBJ1-2; TCRdb outputs TRBD1, but without DNA this stays unchecked. CDR3 length: 13 residues. CDR1 and CDR2 (germline): MDHEN, SYDVKM. CDR3 in amino acids: CASTQGVVYGYTF.